The following is a T cell receptor (beta chain) sequence with its context. Its antigen is undetermined. The junction differs from germline at one of its ends, possibly a read error. This CDR3 comprises 13 residues. The germline V gene encodes CDR1 SSHAT and CDR2 FNYEAQ (reference sequence). This entry comes from a study of cytomegalovirus exposure and HLA in healthy donors. Notes on the study in general: Overall, approximately 150 TCR beta chains were annotated as cytomegalovirus-associated. V- and J-gene trimming in TCR beta was tied to a missense DCLRE1C variant by an analysis performed later.

Researchers ran the PCR with 60 Vbeta and 13 Jbeta primers. Profiled with immunoSEQ multiplex PCR; TCRdb holds only in-frame clones, not every one. Of about 120,000 clones in the sample, under 20% were seen once. Specimen: PBMCs. The chain joins TRBV7-7 to TRBJ2-5; TRBD2 agrees at 9 bases. The origin of this receptor is a female donor in good health and CMV-seropositive. CDR3 DNA sequence: TGTGCTAGCAGCAGAGGACTAGCGGAGACCCAGTACTTC. Protein sequence: CASSRGLAETQYF.